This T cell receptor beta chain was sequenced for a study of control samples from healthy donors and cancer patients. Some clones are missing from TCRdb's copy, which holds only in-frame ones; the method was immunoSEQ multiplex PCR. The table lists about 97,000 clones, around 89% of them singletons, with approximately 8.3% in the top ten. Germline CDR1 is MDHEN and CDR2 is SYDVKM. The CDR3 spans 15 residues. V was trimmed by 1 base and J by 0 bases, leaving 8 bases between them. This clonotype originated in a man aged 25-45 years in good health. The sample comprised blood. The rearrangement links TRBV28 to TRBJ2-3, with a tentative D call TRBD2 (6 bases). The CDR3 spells CASSLYGTSTDTQYF. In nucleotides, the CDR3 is TGTGCCAGCAGTTTATATGGGACTAGCACAGATACGCAGTATTTT.